Listed below are T cell receptor beta chains from one sample, sequenced in a study of T cell responses to AZD1222 COVID-19 vaccine. The table came from immunoSEQ multiplex PCR; TCRdb's copy has only in-frame clones and leaves some out. The data contain some 200,000 clones, roughly 88% of them seen just once; the ten biggest clones take up 0.99%. The source was peripheral blood, collected on day 0 of AZD1222 vaccination. Every receptor here comes from an adult in good health. Both conserved end residues are part of each CDR3. D genes are given only for firm matches. Clone size is given for some rows only: seen once, a few or many times, or a class if the clone is expanded.

v_call	d_call	clone_size	j_call	cdr3_aa	cdr3_nt
TRBV5-5	-	-	TRBJ1-1	CASSWRGAGTEAFF	TGTGCCAGCAGCTGGAGGGGGGCGGGCACTGAAGCTTTCTTT
TRBV7-5	-	-	TRBJ2-7	CVRSLFGLQGRLDEQYF	TGTGTCAGAAGCTTATTCGGGTTACAGGGACGTTTGGACGAGCAGTACTTC
TRBV20-1	-	-	TRBJ1-1	CSASSHSEGLNTEAFF	TGCAGTGCTAGTAGTCACTCGGAGGGCTTGAACACTGAAGCTTTCTTT
TRBV4-2	-	-	TRBJ1-5	CASSQESSNQPQHF	TGTGCCAGCAGCCAAGAATCTAGCAATCAGCCCCAGCATTTT
TRBV9	-	-	TRBJ2-5	CASSPLGFGEETQYF	TGTGCCAGCAGCCCCCTGGGGTTTGGAGAAGAGACCCAGTACTTC
TRBV28	TRBD1	-	TRBJ1-4	CASSPPGGGNEKLFF	TGTGCCAGCAGCCCACCAGGGGGCGGTAATGAAAAACTGTTTTTT
TRBV12-3/TRBV12-4	TRBD1	-	TRBJ2-7	CASKGTAYEQYF	TGTGCCAGCAAAGGGACAGCCTACGAGCAGTACTTC
TRBV6-5	-	-	TRBJ2-7	CASTRDTGRANEQYF	TGTGCCAGCACTCGGGATACAGGCCGGGCAAACGAGCAGTACTTC
TRBV7-2	TRBD1	once	TRBJ2-2	CASSLRQGAVAGELFF	TGTGCCAGCAGCCTCCGACAGGGGGCCGTCGCCGGGGAGCTGTTTTTT
TRBV10-3	-	-	TRBJ2-6	CAISESTGPGANVLTF	TGTGCCATCAGTGAGTCCACAGGGCCTGGGGCCAACGTCCTGACTTTC
TRBV14	-	-	TRBJ2-7	CASSQAGSRGLEQYF	TGTGCCAGCAGCCAAGCTGGGTCCCGGGGGCTCGAGCAGTACTTC
TRBV7-9	-	-	TRBJ2-7	CASSSSLGTGPDYYEQYF	TGTGCCAGCAGCTCAAGCCTGGGGACTGGACCAGACTACTACGAGCAGTACTTC
TRBV19	TRBD1	-	TRBJ1-2	CASSFGQDILHYGYTF	TGTGCCAGTAGTTTTGGACAGGACATCCTTCACTATGGCTACACCTTC
TRBV29-1	-	few	TRBJ1-2	CAQRSESDYGYTF	TGTGCCCAACGGTCGGAGTCGGACTATGGCTACACCTTC
TRBV6-1	-	-	TRBJ2-3	CASSEGRGRAGTDTQYF	TGTGCCAGCAGTGAGGGTAGGGGGAGGGCCGGCACAGATACGCAGTATTTT
TRBV2	-	-	TRBJ1-5	CASSRYRAPDQPQHF	TGTGCCAGCAGCAGGTACCGGGCCCCAGATCAGCCCCAGCATTTT
TRBV28	TRBD1	-	TRBJ2-7	CASSSPGQGDFEQYF	TGTGCCAGCAGTTCACCGGGACAGGGTGATTTCGAGCAGTACTTC
TRBV8-2	-	-	TRBJ2-5	CGSPDGTGVIPTDDQETQYF	TGTGGCAGCCCGGACGGGACAGGGGTCATTCCCACCGATGATCAGGAGACCCAGTACTTC
TRBV19	-	-	TRBJ2-3	CATKRIAKPINTDTQYF	TGTGCCACAAAACGGATAGCCAAACCCATTAACACAGATACGCAGTATTTT
TRBV25-1	-	-	TRBJ1-2	CASSEYHGNYGYTF	TGTGCCAGCAGTGAATACCATGGGAACTATGGCTACACCTTC
TRBV15	-	few	TRBJ2-1	CATNRAPEINEQFF	TGTGCCACCAATCGAGCACCCGAGATCAATGAGCAGTTCTTC
TRBV10-3	TRBD2	-	TRBJ2-1	CAISEGNGGKYNEQFF	TGTGCCATCAGTGAAGGTAACGGGGGGAAATACAATGAGCAGTTCTTC
TRBV7-9	-	-	TRBJ1-2	CASSLDGGGYGYTF	TGTGCCAGCAGCTTAGATGGGGGAGGCTATGGCTACACCTTC
TRBV19	-	-	TRBJ1-3	CASSILPNSGNTIYF	TGTGCCAGTAGTATTTTACCGAACTCTGGAAACACCATATATTTT
TRBV5-1	-	once	TRBJ1-2	CASSQGISNYGYTF	TGCGCCAGCAGCCAGGGGATTTCTAACTATGGCTACACCTTC
TRBV21-1	-	-	TRBJ2-5	CASSKAGGETQYF	TGTGCCAGCAGCAAAGCGGGGGGGGAGACCCAGTACTTC
TRBV2	-	-	TRBJ1-4	CASMKAANEKLFF	TGTGCCAGCATGAAGGCTGCTAATGAAAAACTGTTTTTT
TRBV5-4	-	-	TRBJ2-7	CASSSSITYEQYF	TGTGCCAGCAGCTCTTCAATAACCTACGAGCAGTACTTC
TRBV7-9	TRBD2	-	TRBJ2-3	CASSLGGLAGFGDTQYF	TGTGCCAGCAGCTTAGGAGGGCTAGCGGGGTTTGGAGATACGCAGTATTTT
TRBV29-1	-	-	TRBJ2-2	CSVEMSVTNTGELFF	TGCAGCGTTGAAATGAGCGTCACGAACACCGGGGAGCTGTTTTTT